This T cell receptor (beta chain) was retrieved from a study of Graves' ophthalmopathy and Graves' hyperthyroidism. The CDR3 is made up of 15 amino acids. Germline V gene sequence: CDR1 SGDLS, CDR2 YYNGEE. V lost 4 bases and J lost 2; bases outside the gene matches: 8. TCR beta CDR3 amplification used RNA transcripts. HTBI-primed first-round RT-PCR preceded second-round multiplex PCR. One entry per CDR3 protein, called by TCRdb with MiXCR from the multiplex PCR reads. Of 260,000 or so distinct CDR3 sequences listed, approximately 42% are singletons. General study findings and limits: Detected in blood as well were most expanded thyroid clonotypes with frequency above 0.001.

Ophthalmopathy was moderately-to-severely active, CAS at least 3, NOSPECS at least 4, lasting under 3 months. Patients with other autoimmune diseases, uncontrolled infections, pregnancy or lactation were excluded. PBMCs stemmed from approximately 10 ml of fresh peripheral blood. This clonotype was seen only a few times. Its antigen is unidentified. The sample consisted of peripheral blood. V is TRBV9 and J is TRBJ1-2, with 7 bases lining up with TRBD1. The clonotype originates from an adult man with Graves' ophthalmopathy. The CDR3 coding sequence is TGTGCCAGCAGCCAACCCCGGACAGGCAACTATGGCTACACCTTC. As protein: CASSQPRTGNYGYTF.